These 28 T cell receptor beta chains were sequenced from one sample in a study of blood T cell repertoires in COVID-19. Sequencing was performed with immunoSEQ multiplex PCR; in TCRdb, only in-frame clones are kept and a portion is missing. The table has about 160,000 clones, over 75% seen once. Sequencing used PBMCs or T cells enriched from blood (not recorded which). The receptors come from a woman aged 45-65 years who had recovered from COVID-19.

This CDR3 reads CASSLDWLEQYF. CDR3 in DNA: TGTGCCAGCAGCTTAGATTGGCTTGAGCAGTACTTC. The chain uses TRBV11-2 and TRBJ2-7; D is unresolved. Deletions cut 0 bases from V and 7 bases from J, with 7 bases between. The CDR3 extends over 12 amino acids. CDR1 SGHAT and CDR2 FQNNGV come from the germline V gene.

The chain uses TRBV11-2 and TRBJ1-2, with D unresolved. The CDR3 spans 13 residues. Trimming cost V 2 bases and J 4 bases, with 8 bases left between them. In germline, CDR1 is SGHAT, CDR2 FQNNGV. The CDR3 bases are TGTGCCAGCAGCTTATTTACAGTCTATGGCTACACCTTC. Translating gives CASSLFTVYGYTF.

The V call is TRBV5-1, the J call TRBJ2-7; D ambiguous. CDR1 and CDR2 from the germline V gene are SGHRS and YFSETQ. V dropped 0 bases and J dropped 6 bases, with 10 bases sitting between them. This CDR3 has 13 amino acids. The CDR3 DNA reads TGCGCCAGCAGCTTGGAAGTGGCAGGCGAGCAGTACTTC. This codes for CASSLEVAGEQYF.

V and J are TRBV11-2 and TRBJ2-1; possibly TRBD2 for D (5 bases). The CDR3 sequence is 15 residues long. V shed 1 base and J shed 3 bases, with 10 bases lying between them. CDR1 and CDR2 from the germline V gene are SGHAT and FQNNGV. The CDR3 spells CASSLVVGNYNEQFF. The CDR3 nucleotides read TGTGCCAGCAGCTTAGTAGTCGGGAACTACAATGAGCAGTTCTTC.

As DNA, the CDR3 is TGCGCCAGCAGCGAGGCAGGGATTAAGAACACTGAAGCTTTCTTT. This sequence encodes CASSEAGIKNTEAFF. The chain carries TRBV5-1 and TRBJ1-1, with D possibly being TRBD1 (5 bases). The ends were cut back, 4 bases at V and 1 base at J, with 14 bases in the middle. Germline CDR1 is SGHRS and CDR2 is YFSETQ. The CDR3 totals 15 residues.

This chain connects TRBV11-3 to TRBJ2-1, with 8 positions matching TRBD2. From germline, CDR1 is SGHNT and CDR2 YENEEA. This CDR3 comprises 15 residues. V lost 0 bases and J lost 7; bases outside the gene matches: 5. CDR3 sequence: CASSLDQGLVNEQFF. As DNA, the CDR3 is TGTGCCAGCAGCTTAGACCAGGGACTAGTTAATGAGCAGTTCTTC.

The rearrangement joins TRBV4-3 to TRBJ1-6; D remains unclear. Germline lookup yields CDR1 LGHNA and CDR2 YSLEER. The CDR3 covers 15 residues. Trimming took off 0 bases at V and 4 bases at J, with 7 bases between the two ends. The DNA for the CDR3 is TGCGCCAGCAGCCAAGATGTTAGTTATAATTCACCCCTCCACTTT. Protein product: CASSQDVSYNSPLHF.

The chain carries TRBV5-5 and TRBJ1-5; 7 nucleotides align to TRBD1. The junction had 8 bases not matched to a gene; V was cut back by 4 bases and J by 7 bases. The CDR3 consists of 14 residues. CDR1 is SGHKS and CDR2 is YYEKEE in the germline V gene (reference sequence). The CDR3 loop is CASSPDRRGQPQHF. In nucleotides, the CDR3 is TGTGCCAGCAGCCCGGACAGGAGGGGCCAGCCCCAGCATTTT.

This clone is a singleton in its sample. The same CDR3 arises from other DNA sequences in this sample as well. V is TRBV5-1 and J is TRBJ2-1; 10 bases map to TRBD2. Unmatched junction bases numbered 5, after V lost 4 bases and J lost 4 bases. Looked up from germline, CDR1 is SGHRS and CDR2 is YFSETQ. The CDR3 is 15 residues long. The CDR3 spells CASSLLAGEYNEQFF. In DNA, the CDR3 is TGCGCCAGCAGCCTCCTAGCGGGAGAGTACAATGAGCAGTTCTTC. Supplemented by reference TRBV5-1 and TRBJ2-1, the full variable domain reads KAGVTQTPRYLIKTRGQQVTLSCSPISGHRSVSWYQQTPGQGLQFLFEYFSETQRNKGNFPGRFSGRQFSNSRSEMNVSTLELGDSALYLCASSLLAGEYNEQFFGPGTRLTVL.

This chain connects TRBV6-5 to TRBJ2-7, with 7 bases matching TRBD2. The junction had 7 bases not matched to a gene; V was cut back by 5 bases and J by 3 bases. Germline CDR1 is MNHEY and CDR2 is SVGAGI. The CDR3 extends over 14 amino acids. CDR3 residues: CASSKGLTSYEQYF. The CDR3 coding sequence is TGTGCCAGCAGTAAGGGACTAACCAGCTACGAGCAGTACTTC.

The V gene is TRBV5-6, the J gene TRBJ2-7, with 10 bases aligning to TRBD2. Germline assignment: CDR1 SGHDT and CDR2 YYEEEE. CDR3 length: 16 amino acids. V trimming: 4 bases; J trimming: 3 bases; junction bases outside the gene matches: 10. The CDR3 sequence: CASSPLKREGNYEQYF. As DNA, the CDR3 is TGTGCCAGCAGCCCGCTCAAGCGGGAGGGGAACTACGAGCAGTACTTC.

The CDR3 coding sequence is TGTGCCAGCAGCTCAGGGGCAGGGGGCCGCGGGGAAAAACTGTTTTTT. Its protein is CASSSGAGGRGEKLFF. V usage is TRBV7-9 and J usage is TRBJ1-4; 8 bases line up with TRBD1. CDR1 is SEHNR, CDR2 FQNEAQ, per germline (reference sequence). The CDR3 runs to 16 residues. With 4 bases clipped from V and 8 bases from J, the junction kept 12 bases outside the gene matches.

This clone was counted once. The CDR3 here is CATSIAPDQPQHF. For the CDR3, the DNA is TGTGCCACCAGTATAGCCCCGGATCAGCCCCAGCATTTT. The chain links TRBV24-1 to TRBJ1-5; no firm D call. Per germline, CDR1 KGHDR and CDR2 SFDVKD. The V end was cut by 6 bases, the J end by 5 bases, with 10 bases between. The CDR3 consists of 13 residues.

The CDR3, as DNA: TGTGCCAGCAGCCCCCGGGAGGGAGATGTCCGTGGCTACACCTTC. Translated: CASSPREGDVRGYTF. The chain links TRBV7-9 to TRBJ1-2; no clear D gene. The CDR3 extends over 15 amino acids. V lost 5 bases and J lost 7, with 20 bases in between. Germline V CDR1 and CDR2: SEHNR, FQNEAQ (reference sequence).

This clone has just one count. The CDR3 is CASSYSRGRAEAFF. For the CDR3, the DNA is TGTGCCAGCAGTTACTCGCGGGGAAGAGCTGAAGCTTTCTTT. V and J are TRBV6-5 and TRBJ1-1; no definite D call. The V gene lost 0 bases and the J gene lost 6 bases, with 11 bases spanning the gap. CDR1 MNHEY and CDR2 SVGAGI come from the germline V gene. There are 14 residues in the CDR3.

The chain links TRBV7-6 to TRBJ1-2; 11 bases match TRBD1. The germline V gene has CDR1 SGHVS and CDR2 FNYEAQ. The CDR3 has 17 amino acids. With V trimmed by 5 bases and J by 4 bases, 12 bases remained unmatched. The CDR3 protein is CASSARDRGKGLYGYTF. CDR3 in DNA: TGTGCCAGCAGCGCCCGGGACAGGGGGAAGGGACTCTATGGCTACACCTTC.

The V gene is TRBV18, the J gene TRBJ2-7; 14 nucleotides agree with TRBD2. Trimming took 5 bases from V and 6 from J; bases not matched to a gene: 9. The germline V gene encodes CDR1 KGHSH and CDR2 LQKENI. There are 16 residues in the CDR3. The CDR3 nucleotides are TGTGCCAGCTCAACCGGGACTAGCGGGAGCGAGGGCGAGCAGTACTTC. Encoded protein: CASSTGTSGSEGEQYF.

The CDR3 DNA is TGTGCCAGCAGTGACAGGGGGCCGAACAATCAGCCCCAGCATTTT. The encoded protein is CASSDRGPNNQPQHF. The chain couples TRBV2 to TRBJ1-5, with TRBD1 matching 8 bases. V was pared by 3 bases and J by 3 bases, with 4 bases of the junction left unmatched. CDR1 is SNHLY, CDR2 FYNNEI, per germline. The CDR3 length is 15 residues.

V is TRBV7-3 and J is TRBJ1-1, with TRBD1 matching over 7 bases. J lost 3 bases, V lost 5 bases, and 6 bases had no gene match. Germline V lookup: CDR1 SGHTA, CDR2 FQGTGA. The CDR3 consists of 14 residues. CDR3 amino acids: CASSMSGGDTEAFF. The CDR3 DNA reads TGTGCCAGCAGCATGTCAGGGGGTGACACTGAAGCTTTCTTT.

This clone was counted only a few times. Distinct nucleotide sequences in the sample also encode this CDR3. This chain joins TRBV28 and TRBJ1-5, with D possibly matching TRBD1 (6 bases). The germline CDR1 and CDR2 sequences are MDHEN and SYDVKM. The CDR3 is 15 residues long. V dropped 7 bases and J dropped 2 bases, with 15 bases sitting between them. DNA of the CDR3: TGTGCCAGCACGGGGGGCAGGGGTGGCAATCAGCCCCAGCATTTT. Protein: CASTGGRGGNQPQHF.

For the CDR3, the DNA is TGTGCCAGCAGTGATCTTGTTAGCGTGATTGAGCAGTTCTTC. Its protein product is CASSDLVSVIEQFF. The V call is TRBV2, the J call TRBJ2-1, with D tentatively TRBD2 (5 bases). V was trimmed by 3 bases and J by 9 bases, leaving 15 bases between them. This CDR3 region has 14 residues. Germline CDR1 SNHLY, CDR2 FYNNEI.

The V and J genes are TRBV7-3 and TRBJ2-1; 10 nucleotides match TRBD2. The trim removed 2 bases at V and 4 bases at J, leaving 8 bases unmatched. Germline V lookup: CDR1 SGHTA, CDR2 FQGTGA. The CDR3 runs 17 residues. CDR3 sequence reads: CASSLGASGSFYNEQFF. CDR3 bases: TGTGCCAGCAGCTTAGGGGCTAGCGGGAGCTTTTACAATGAGCAGTTCTTC.

V gene TRBV28 combines with J gene TRBJ2-7; the match to TRBD2 covers 10 bases. The CDR3 runs 15 residues. Looked up from germline, CDR1 is MDHEN and CDR2 is SYDVKM. J lost 6 bases, V lost 3 bases, and 8 bases had no gene match. The CDR3: CASSLASGRVLEQYF. The CDR3 DNA reads as TGTGCCAGCAGTTTGGCCAGCGGGAGGGTCCTCGAGCAGTACTTC.

The chain recombines TRBV9 with TRBJ2-2; 12 nucleotides line up with TRBD2. CDR1 and CDR2 (germline): SGDLS, YYNGEE. The CDR3 runs to 16 residues. Trimming took 3 bases from V and 4 from J; bases not matched to a gene: 4. CDR3 bases: TGTGCCAGCAGCGGGGGACTAGCGGGCACCACCGGGGAGCTGTTTTTT. Translation: CASSGGLAGTTGELFF. The variable domain in full, with the rest retrieved from reference TRBV9 and TRBJ2-2, is DSGVTQTPKHLITATGQRVTLRCSPRSGDLSVYWYQQSLDQGLQFLIQYYNGEERAKGNILERFSAQQFPDLHSELNLSSLELGDSALYFCASSGGLAGTTGELFFGEGSRLTVL.

Details on this clone: At one boundary the junction diverges from the germline segment, which might be a read error. V is TRBV9 and J is TRBJ2-1; D possibly corresponds to TRBD1 (6 bases). Germline lookup yields CDR1 SGDLS and CDR2 YYNGEE. The CDR3 spans 11 residues. CDR3 region: CASSDRTGSVF. DNA for the CDR3: TGTGCCAGCAGCGATCGAACAGGGTCGGTCTTC.

V gene TRBV2 combines with J gene TRBJ1-1; possibly TRBD1 for D (5 bases). Germline CDR1 SNHLY, CDR2 FYNNEI. With 4 bases removed from V and 0 bases from J, the gap between germline ends came to 15 bases. CDR3 length: 16 residues. CDR3 residues: CASSGRTNFMNTEAFF. CDR3 DNA: TGTGCCAGCAGTGGGCGGACAAACTTCATGAACACTGAAGCTTTCTTT.

The chain links TRBV5-1 to TRBJ1-1; 7 bases line up with TRBD1. The germline CDR1 and CDR2 sequences are SGHRS and YFSETQ. Trimming took 4 bases from V and 1 from J; bases not matched to a gene: 4. CDR3 size: 14 residues. CDR3 nucleotides: TGCGCCAGCAGCCAAGGGGGCAGGAACACTGAAGCTTTCTTT. Translating it yields CASSQGGRNTEAFF.

This chain connects TRBV7-5 to TRBJ2-7; TRBD2, as called in the table, went unchecked against the DNA. TRBV7-5 is tagged as a pseudogene. The CDR3 totals 16 residues. This CDR3 is CANLRTSGSTSYEQYF. The CDR3 DNA reads as TGTGCCAATCTTCGGACTAGCGGGAGTACATCCTACGAGCAGTACTTC.